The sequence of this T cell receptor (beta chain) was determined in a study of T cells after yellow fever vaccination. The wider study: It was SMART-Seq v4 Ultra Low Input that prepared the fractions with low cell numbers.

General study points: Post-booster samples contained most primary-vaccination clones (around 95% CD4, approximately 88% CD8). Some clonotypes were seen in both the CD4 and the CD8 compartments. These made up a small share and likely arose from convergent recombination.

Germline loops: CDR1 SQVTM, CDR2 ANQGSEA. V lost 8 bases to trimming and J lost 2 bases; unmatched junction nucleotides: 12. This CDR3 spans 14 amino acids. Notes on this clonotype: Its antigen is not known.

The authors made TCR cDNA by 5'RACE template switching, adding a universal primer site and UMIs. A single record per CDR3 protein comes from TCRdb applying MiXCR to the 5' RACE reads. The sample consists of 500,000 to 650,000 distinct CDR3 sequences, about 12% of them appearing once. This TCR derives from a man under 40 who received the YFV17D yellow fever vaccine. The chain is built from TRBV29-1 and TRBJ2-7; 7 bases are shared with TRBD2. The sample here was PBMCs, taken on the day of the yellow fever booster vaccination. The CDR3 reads CSLRVAGVPYEQYF. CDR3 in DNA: TGCAGCCTGAGGGTGGCGGGAGTCCCCTACGAGCAGTACTTC.